Below, one T cell receptor beta chain is given with its context. The sample is drawn from a study of shared clonotypes between healthy human individuals. In the study overall: The study enrolled a couple of women and a few men aged 18 to 49.

The method was immunoSEQ multiplex PCR; TCRdb's version includes in-frame clones alone and lacks a portion of them. The sample records around 1,000,000 clones, approximately 80% being singletons. The V end was cut by 6 bases, the J end by 4 bases, with 15 bases between. This CDR3 spans 14 amino acids. Germline V gene data show CDR1 as MDHEN and CDR2 as SYDVKM. The receptor was isolated from a man between 18 and 35 years old in good health. Some clones in this sample may be carry-over from other donors' samples. The chain carries TRBV28 and TRBJ2-5; no clear D. Sample: memory CD4+ T cells from PBMCs. The sample's subset: CD45RA-negative fraction. The CDR3 loop is CASSLATKRETQYF. The CDR3 DNA follows: TGTGCCAGCAGCTTGGCTACTAAAAGAGAGACCCAGTACTTC. Full variable domain (remainder filled in from reference TRBV28 and TRBJ2-5): DVKVTQSSRYLVKRTGEKVFLECVQDMDHENMFWYRQDPGLGLRLIYFSYDVKMKEKGDIPEGYSVSREKKERFSLILESASTNQTSMYLCASSLATKRETQYFGPGTRLLVL.